This TCR beta chain was recorded in a study of human T cells and chemical hapten exposure. For the study at large: Small pooled library volume differences mainly caused per-sample TCR yield variation. Study results and limitations: Counts of TCRs above 1 in 1000 frequency stayed unchanged with DPC sensitization.

The total RNA was obtained from whole blood that was not fractionated. In the library, unique molecular identifiers were attached to individual cDNA molecules. As processed by the authors: There were a median of approximately 88,000 TCRs per sample, with a range from about 20,000 to 700,000. TCRdb reprocessed the reads via MiXCR and lists one record per CDR3 protein. For this entry, the V and J calls and clone size follow TCRdb and not the study's own pipeline. The sample records about 120,000 distinct CDR3 sequences, around 8.5% being singletons. This clonotype has a count of ten or more. As yet, its antigen is unknown. Germline V gives CDR1 KGHSH, CDR2 LQKENI. There are 13 residues in the CDR3. V lost 5 bases, J lost 3 bases, and 3 bases stayed unmatched.

The origin of this receptor is a human donor in good health. Some clones in this sample may be carry-over from other donors' samples. Sequencing input: whole blood. V and J are TRBV18 and TRBJ1-1, with TRBD1 matching over 7 bases. CDR3 sequence reads: CASSGDRDTEAFF. Here the CDR3 DNA reads TGTGCCAGCTCAGGGGACAGAGACACTGAAGCTTTCTTT.